Below are 26 T cell receptor beta chains sequenced from a single sample in a study of blood T cell repertoires in COVID-19. TCRdb's copy holds only in-frame clones and misses some; the assay was immunoSEQ multiplex PCR. The table lists around 47,000 clones, roughly nine tenths of them singletons. Material: peripheral blood. Receptors were obtained from an elderly woman in a cohort sampled during active or convalescent COVID-19.

The gene calls are TRBV2 and TRBJ2-7; 9 bases line up with TRBD1. Germline lookup yields CDR1 SNHLY and CDR2 FYNNEI. This CDR3 comprises 14 residues. V gave up 6 bases and J gave up 6 bases; unmatched junction bases: 9. The CDR3 here is CASRETGGFLEQYF. DNA of the CDR3: TGTGCCAGCAGGGAGACAGGGGGGTTCCTCGAGCAGTACTTC.

This clone turned up a few times. One end of the junction varies from germline; a read error may be responsible. This chain uses TRBV7-7 with TRBJ2-3; 8 bases align to TRBD1. This CDR3 contains 15 residues. Germline V CDR1 and CDR2: SSHAT, FNYEAQ (reference sequence). The CDR3 is CASSPGGSATGTQYF. The CDR3 bases are TGTGCTAGCAGTCCAGGGGGCTCCGCCACGGGGACGCAGTATTTT.

The chain links TRBV7-9 to TRBJ1-6; 9 bases are a match to TRBD1. Germline assignment: CDR1 SEHNR and CDR2 FQNEAQ (reference sequence). This CDR3 is 15 amino acids long. V was pared by 5 bases and J by 7 bases, with 6 bases of the junction left unmatched. The CDR3 DNA follows: TGTGCCAGCAGCCCTTATGGACAGGGGAATTCACCCCTCCACTTT. This sequence encodes CASSPYGQGNSPLHF.

This rearrangement joins TRBV10-3 to TRBJ2-1, with 9 nucleotides matching TRBD1. CDR1 is ENHRY and CDR2 is SYGVKD in the germline V gene. The CDR3 loop spans 16 amino acids. V shed 4 bases and J 4 bases; nucleotides not matched to a gene: 8. CDR3 in DNA: TGTGCCATCAGTGGCGAGGGGACAGGGAATTACAATGAGCAGTTCTTC. The encoded protein is CAISGEGTGNYNEQFF.

CDR3 nucleotides: TGTGCCAGCTCTGCCGGGGACAGGGTTTTTTCACCCCTCCACTTT. This gives the protein CASSAGDRVFSPLHF. The genes are TRBV6-5 and TRBJ1-6, with 9 positions matching TRBD1. J lost 9 bases, V lost 8 bases, and 11 bases had no gene match. The CDR3 is 15 residues long. CDR1 MNHEY and CDR2 SVGAGI come from the germline V gene.

The chain uses TRBV5-6 and TRBJ2-5, with D perhaps TRBD1 (7 bases). CDR3 length: 16 amino acids. The V end lost 4 bases, the J end lost 4 bases, and 20 bases lay between the germline ends. Per the germline V gene, CDR1 is SGHDT and CDR2 is YYEEEE. Here the CDR3 DNA reads TGTGCCAGCAGCATGGAGGGGGTGGCAGGGGGAGAGACCCAGTACTTC. Translating it yields CASSMEGVAGGETQYF. Filled out from reference TRBV5-6 and TRBJ2-5, the complete variable domain reads DAGVTQSPTHLIKTRGQQVTLRCSPKSGHDTVSWYQQALGQGPQFIFQYYEEEERQRGNFPDRFSGHQFPNYSSELNVNALLLGDSALYLCASSMEGVAGGETQYFGPGTRLLVL.

DNA of the CDR3: TGTGCCAGCAGCTCCTACAGGGGCAATCAGCCCCAGCATTTT. Amino acids: CASSSYRGNQPQHF. V usage is TRBV7-2 and J usage is TRBJ1-5, with D maybe TRBD1 (6 bases). The CDR3 is 14 amino acids. V lost 4 bases and J 2 bases, leaving 9 bases between the germline ends. The V gene's germline CDR1 is SGHTA and CDR2 FQGNSA.

The genes are TRBV19 and TRBJ2-1; TRBD2 is a possible D gene (6 bases). Trimming pared 5 bases from V and 4 bases from J, leaving 18 bases between. This CDR3 is built from 16 residues. CDR1 is LNHDA, CDR2 SQIVND, per germline (reference sequence). The CDR3 DNA reads TGTGCCAGTAGTCCGACCGCGGGATCAAAATACAATGAGCAGTTCTTC. The encoded protein is CASSPTAGSKYNEQFF.

The chain joins TRBV6-5 to TRBJ2-2; possible D gene TRBD2, 6 bases. Trimming pared 7 bases from V and 0 bases from J, leaving 12 bases between. The CDR3 contains 15 residues. From germline, CDR1 is MNHEY and CDR2 SVGAGI. CDR3: CASTWDFANTGELFF. Here the CDR3 DNA reads TGTGCCAGCACCTGGGACTTCGCGAACACCGGGGAGCTGTTTTTT.

V is TRBV9 and J is TRBJ2-4, with D perhaps matching TRBD1 (6 bases). Trimming shortened V by 0 bases and J by 7 bases, and 11 bases separated the two germline ends. Germline-derived CDR1 and CDR2 are SGDLS and YYNGEE. CDR3 length: 14 amino acids. CDR3 DNA sequence: TGTGCCAGCAGCGTAGCACAGGGAGCGAACATTCAGTACTTC. This codes for CASSVAQGANIQYF. Variable domain in full (rest from reference TRBV9 and TRBJ2-4): DSGVTQTPKHLITATGQRVTLRCSPRSGDLSVYWYQQSLDQGLQFLIQYYNGEERAKGNILERFSAQQFPDLHSELNLSSLELGDSALYFCASSVAQGANIQYFGAGTRLSVL.

The rearrangement joins TRBV7-2 to TRBJ1-1; D is unclear. The CDR3 length is 15 residues. Trimming stripped 1 base from V and 0 bases from J, with 9 bases between. Germline V lookup: CDR1 SGHTA, CDR2 FQGNSA. The CDR3 bases are TGTGCCAGCAGCTTAGGAAGCACTTTGAACACTGAAGCTTTCTTT. Translating it yields CASSLGSTLNTEAFF.

This clone has more than one count but fewer than ten. The genes are TRBV5-1 and TRBJ2-5; TRBD2 agrees at 9 bases. This CDR3 contains 13 residues. Looked up from germline, CDR1 is SGHRS and CDR2 is YFSETQ. After removal of 7 bases from V and 2 bases from J, the junction contained 3 bases not matched to a gene. The CDR3 nucleotides read TGCGCCAGCGGCCTAGCGGGGCAAGAGACCCAGTACTTC. It is translated as CASGLAGQETQYF.

This clone was counted a single time. The chain is built from TRBV5-3 and TRBJ2-5, with D possibly matching TRBD1 (6 bases). TRBV5-3 is an open reading frame, and its role is uncertain. Trimming stripped 9 bases from V and 2 bases from J, with 11 bases between. The CDR3 runs to 12 residues. The DNA of the CDR3 is TGTGCCAATGGGACAAGACAAGAGACCCAGTACTTC. Amino acids: CANGTRQETQYF.

V is TRBV5-4 and J is TRBJ2-1; 12 bases match TRBD2. Germline V CDR1 and CDR2: SGHNT, YYREEE (reference sequence). The CDR3 spans 15 residues. V dropped 2 bases and J dropped 8; count of bases not matched to a gene: 5. CDR3 DNA sequence: TGTGCCAGCAGCTTTCGACTAGCGGGAGAAGATGAGCAGTTCTTC. Its protein is CASSFRLAGEDEQFF.

The V gene is TRBV30, the J gene TRBJ2-3; TRBD2 aligns across 8 bases. The V gene's germline CDR1 is GTSNPN and CDR2 SVGIG (reference sequence). V was pared by 4 bases and J by 0 bases, with 12 bases of the junction left unmatched. The CDR3 covers 17 residues. CDR3 in amino acids: CAWMTGGAPLSTDTQYF. The CDR3 DNA is TGTGCCTGGATGACCGGGGGGGCCCCACTTAGCACAGATACGCAGTATTTT.

The rearrangement links TRBV12-5 to TRBJ2-7, with 9 bases that match TRBD1. CDR3 length: 15 amino acids. The germline gives CDR1 LGHNT, CDR2 FRNRAP. Germline trimming cut 0 bases from V and 4 bases from J; bases unmatched to any gene: 4. In nucleotides, the CDR3 is TGTGCTAGTGGTTTGGTACAGGGGGCGCCGTACGAGCAGTACTTC. Encoded protein: CASGLVQGAPYEQYF.

CDR3 amino acids: CASSQAWVGAKDTQYF. Written as DNA, the CDR3 is TGCGCCAGCAGCCAAGCCTGGGTGGGAGCTAAAGATACGCAGTATTTT. The J gene is TRBJ2-3, the V gene TRBV4-3; tentative D call: TRBD2 (5 bases). V was shortened by 1 base and J by 5 bases, with 16 bases between the two germline ends. The germline V gene has CDR1 LGHNA and CDR2 YSLEER. CDR3 length: 16 residues.

J is TRBJ2-1 and V is TRBV7-8; 7 positions agree with TRBD2. CDR3 length: 16 amino acids. Trimming took 5 bases from V and 7 from J; bases not matched to a gene: 14. CDR1 is SGHVS, CDR2 FQNEAQ, per germline. CDR3 region: CASSAGRGVVENEQFF. For the CDR3, the DNA is TGTGCCAGCAGCGCCGGTCGGGGGGTGGTTGAAAATGAGCAGTTCTTC.

The V and J genes are TRBV10-3 and TRBJ2-5; 12 bases line up with TRBD2. This CDR3 has 15 amino acids. J was trimmed by 5 bases and V by 5 bases; bases with no gene match: 6. The germline V gene encodes CDR1 ENHRY and CDR2 SYGVKD. CDR3 sequence: CAISLAGGPAETQYF. As DNA, the CDR3 is TGTGCCATCAGTCTAGCGGGAGGGCCGGCGGAGACCCAGTACTTC.

The chain has TRBV7-9 and TRBJ2-2; 9 bases align to TRBD1. V dropped 6 bases and J dropped 7; count of bases not matched to a gene: 9. The CDR3 runs to 15 residues. Germline CDR1 reads SEHNR; CDR2 reads FQNEAQ (reference sequence). CDR3 bases: TGTGCCAGCAGGGCCGGGACAGGGATGAGCGGGGAGCTGTTTTTT. As protein: CASRAGTGMSGELFF.

V and J are TRBV5-4 and TRBJ2-6; 11 nucleotides match TRBD2. V lost 3 bases, J lost 0 bases, and 8 bases stayed unmatched. There are 19 residues in the CDR3. From germline, CDR1 is SGHNT and CDR2 YYREEE (reference sequence). CDR3 sequence: CASSSYSGLAASGANVLTF. DNA of the CDR3: TGTGCCAGCAGCTCCTATTCGGGACTAGCGGCCTCTGGGGCCAACGTCCTGACTTTC.

The chain is built from TRBV7-3 and TRBJ1-6, with D possibly being TRBD1 (5 bases). CDR3 length equals 14 residues. CDR1 is SGHTA and CDR2 is FQGTGA in the germline V gene. V was trimmed by 2 bases and J by 7 bases, leaving 9 bases between them. The CDR3 DNA sequence: TGTGCCAGCAGCTTAGGGGGAGGGAATTCACCCCTCCACTTT. Protein: CASSLGGGNSPLHF.

The chain couples TRBV5-1 to TRBJ2-1, with a possible D match to TRBD2 (5 bases). V lost 4 bases and J lost 4, with 12 bases in between. The CDR3 is 14 residues long. The germline gives CDR1 SGHRS, CDR2 YFSETQ. The CDR3 DNA sequence: TGCGCCAGCAGCACGGACTGGGGTTACAATGAGCAGTTCTTC. This translates into CASSTDWGYNEQFF.

The V gene is TRBV7-2, the J gene TRBJ2-7, with 14 bases fitting TRBD2. V was clipped by 5 bases and J by 0 bases; unmatched bases: 12. CDR1 is SGHTA and CDR2 is FQGNSA in the germline V gene. The CDR3 contains 19 residues. The CDR3 spells CASSGPGTSGSWSSYEQYF. The DNA for the CDR3 is TGTGCCAGCAGCGGACCCGGGACTAGCGGGAGTTGGAGCTCCTACGAGCAGTACTTC.

The chain carries TRBV6-1 and TRBJ1-1, with 7 bases identical to TRBD1. Germline-derived CDR1 and CDR2 are MNHNS and SASEGT. The CDR3 sequence is 14 residues long. V lost 1 base to trimming and J lost 1 base; unmatched junction nucleotides: 0. In DNA, the CDR3 is TGTGCCAGCAGTGAAGGACAGGGGAACACTGAAGCTTTCTTT. It specifies CASSEGQGNTEAFF.

The chain carries TRBV4-2 and TRBJ1-5; maybe TRBD1 (5 bases). This CDR3 is 13 amino acids long. Trimming took off 0 bases at V and 7 bases at J, with 7 bases between the two ends. The V gene's germline CDR1 is LGHNA and CDR2 YNFKEQ. Here the CDR3 DNA reads TGTGCCAGCAGCCAAGATCAGGGACAGCCCCAGCATTTT. This encodes CASSQDQGQPQHF.